The 15 T cell receptor beta chains listed next were all sequenced from one sample in a study of CD8 T cells in Susac syndrome. cDNA came from about 0.46 to 1 ug RNA primed by random hexamers. TCRdb itself ran the immunoSEQ multiplex PCR reads through MiXCR, one entry per CDR3 protein. Altogether about 190,000 distinct CDR3 sequences are present, roughly 95% being singletons, with the ten largest covering approximately 0.1%. The source material was CD4+ T cells from PBMCs. These receptors were obtained from a human donor with Susac syndrome.

This rearrangement joins TRBV30 to TRBJ1-2, with D perhaps matching TRBD1 (6 bases). V lost 3 bases to trimming and J lost 8 bases, with 22 bases between them. Germline loops: CDR1 GTSNPN, CDR2 SVGIG (reference sequence). The CDR3 sequence is 15 residues long. The CDR3 sequence is CAWRVYLGGRGGYTF. The CDR3, as DNA: TGTGCCTGGAGGGTTTATTTGGGGGGGCGGGGAGGCTACACCTTC. The complete variable domain, with remaining parts taken from reference TRBV30 and TRBJ1-2, reads SQTIHQWPATLVQPVGSPLSLECTVEGTSNPNLYWYRQAAGRGLQLLFYSVGIGQISSEVPQNLSASRPQDRQFILSSKKLLLSDSGFYLCAWRVYLGGRGGYTFGSGTRLTVV.

CDR3 in DNA: TGCACTGCTAGTAGGGCGAACACCGGGGAGCTGTTTTTT. It encodes CTASRANTGELFF. V usage is TRBV29-1 and J usage is TRBJ2-2; no reliable D call. Germline V CDR1 and CDR2: SQVTM, ANQGSEA. This CDR3 is 13 amino acids long.

This clonotype was recorded once. The chain joins TRBV12-3 or TRBV12-4 to TRBJ2-3; D unresolved. V was pared by 5 bases and J by 2 bases, with 17 bases between. The CDR3 totals 16 residues. CDR3 coding DNA: TGTGCCAGCAGTCCGAAAACAAGTATTCCCACAGATACGCAGTATTTT. Encoded protein: CASSPKTSIPTDTQYF.

The rearrangement uses TRBV20-1 and TRBJ2-2; no clear D gene. The V end lost 3 bases, the J end lost 6 bases, and 8 bases lay between the germline ends. The CDR3 sequence is 12 residues long. Germline V gives CDR1 DFQATT, CDR2 SNEGSKA (reference sequence). DNA of the CDR3: TGCAGTGCTAGGAAGTTCGCCGGGGAGCTGTTTTTT. This gives the protein CSARKFAGELFF.

The chain joins TRBV12-3 or TRBV12-4 to TRBJ2-7; TRBD1 is a possible D gene (6 bases). The CDR3 extends over 16 amino acids. V was trimmed by 6 bases and J by 0 bases, leaving 18 bases between them. CDR3 in amino acids: CASSTGSAALSYEQYF. In nucleotides, the CDR3 is TGTGCCAGCAGCACAGGGTCAGCGGCTCTCTCCTACGAGCAGTACTTC.

The V gene is TRBV7-6, the J gene TRBJ1-2, with a weak D call TRBD1 (5 bases). The germline CDR1 and CDR2 sequences are SGHVS and FNYEAQ. This CDR3 is 13 amino acids long. Trimming took 1 base from V and 8 from J, leaving 11 bases between them. CDR3 loop: CASSLDQGGGYTF. For the CDR3, the DNA is TGTGCCAGCAGCTTAGACCAGGGAGGCGGCTACACCTTC.

The DNA of the CDR3 is TGTGCCAGCAGTTACTCCCCGGGTCTGCAGCTCCTCCACTTT. This translates into CASSYSPGLQLLHF. J is TRBJ1-6 and V is TRBV6-6; unclear D gene. In germline, CDR1 is MNHNY, CDR2 SVGAGI (reference sequence). The CDR3 covers 14 residues. V was clipped by 0 bases and J by 15 bases, with 15 bases between them.

V is TRBV20-1 and J is TRBJ2-7, with a weak D call TRBD1 (5 bases). CDR3 size: 11 residues. The germline CDR1 and CDR2 sequences are DFQATT and SNEGSKA (reference sequence). The CDR3: CSQTDGYEQYF. The DNA for the CDR3 is TGCAGCCAGACAGACGGATACGAGCAGTACTTC.

This sequence joins TRBV6-1 and TRBJ1-5; D is unclear. The V end was cut by 5 bases, the J end by 3 bases, with 5 bases between. Germline V gives CDR1 MNHNS, CDR2 SASEGT. This CDR3 has 12 amino acids. CDR3 amino acids: CASSPYNQPQHF. DNA of the CDR3: TGTGCCAGCAGTCCGTACAATCAGCCCCAGCATTTT.

The gene calls are TRBV30 and TRBJ2-5, with a tentative D call TRBD1 (6 bases). The CDR3 length is 13 residues. Between the trimmed V and J ends, which lost 4 bases and 5 bases, there was a span of 14 bases. Germline V gene sequence: CDR1 GTSNPN, CDR2 SVGIG (reference sequence). The CDR3 is CAWTGRGSETQYF. The CDR3 nucleotides read TGTGCCTGGACCGGCAGGGGCTCGGAGACCCAGTACTTC.

The chain combines TRBV5-4 with TRBJ1-1; no reliable D call. The CDR3 totals 15 residues. With 0 bases removed from V and 1 base from J, the gap between germline ends came to 10 bases. CDR1 is SGHNT, CDR2 YYREEE, per germline (reference sequence). CDR3 coding DNA: TGTGCCAGCAGCTTGGGATTGTCAGCGAACACTGAAGCTTTCTTT. It translates to CASSLGLSANTEAFF.

The CDR3 DNA sequence: TGTGCTAGTGGTTTGGGGGACAGGGGAAGTGAAAAACTGTTTTTT. Its translation: CASGLGDRGSEKLFF. This chain links TRBV12-5 with TRBJ1-4, with 10 bases lining up with TRBD1. The ends lost 1 base at V and 7 bases at J; junction bases unmatched: 3. The CDR3 spans 15 residues. The V gene's germline CDR1 is LGHNT and CDR2 FRNRAP.

The rearrangement uses TRBV20-1 and TRBJ2-4; 11 positions agree with TRBD1. The germline V gene has CDR1 DFQATT and CDR2 SNEGSKA (reference sequence). After removal of 6 bases from V and 12 bases from J, the junction contained 10 bases not matched to a gene. CDR3 size: 13 residues. The DNA of the CDR3 is TGCAGTGCCCGGGACAGGGGGTTCCAGGATCAGTACTTC. This translates into CSARDRGFQDQYF.

The table lists this clonotype with a count of one. V usage is TRBV5-6 and J usage is TRBJ1-6; D is perhaps TRBD1 (6 bases). Per germline, CDR1 SGHDT and CDR2 YYEEEE. The CDR3 spans 17 residues. Trimming removed 4 bases at V and 0 bases at J, with 14 bases between. The CDR3: CASSADSSSSYNSPLHF. In DNA, the CDR3 is TGTGCCAGCAGCGCGGACAGTTCCAGCTCCTATAATTCACCCCTCCACTTT.

The CDR3 loop reads CASRPGQSLFSYNEQFF. In DNA, the CDR3 is TGTGCCAGTAGACCCGGACAGTCCTTATTCTCCTACAATGAGCAGTTCTTC. The chain links TRBV19 to TRBJ2-1; D may be TRBD1 (6 bases). V was shortened by 6 bases and J by 0 bases, with 18 bases between the two germline ends. The CDR3 runs to 17 residues. The germline gives CDR1 LNHDA, CDR2 SQIVND (reference sequence).